This passage covers 21 T cell receptor beta chains from one sample sequenced in a study of human T cells and chemical hapten exposure. MiXCR, run by TCRdb on the RACE reads, gives a single entry per CDR3 protein. This sample has about 110,000 distinct CDR3 sequences, with about 11% found just once. As to time point: patch test 1, 2 weeks after DPC sensitization. This sample's treatment: therapeutic diphenylcyclopropenone sensitization with weekly scalp DPC. The sample was whole blood, taken in connection with sensitization to the hapten diphenylcyclopropenone (DPC). These TCRs come from a woman in her forties with alopecia areata. Some clones in this sample may be carry-over from other donors' samples.

Details on this clonotype: One base separates it from a far larger clone, so it is likely a read error. The chain joins TRBV7-2 to TRBJ1-1, with D possibly TRBD1 on 5 matching bases. Germline V gene data show CDR1 as SGHTA and CDR2 as FQGNSA. The CDR3 totals 15 residues. In DNA, the CDR3 is TGTGCCAGCGGCTTAGCCGGGGGAACGAACACTGAAGCTTTCTTT. Encoded protein: CASGLAGGTNTEAFF.

This clonotype has just a few counts. This sequence joins TRBV11-2 and TRBJ2-3, with D possibly matching TRBD2 (6 bases). The CDR3 is 15 residues long. CDR1 and CDR2 from the germline V gene are SGHAT and FQNNGV. Trimming removed 1 base at V and 1 base at J, with 9 bases between. The CDR3 coding sequence is TGTGCCAGCAGCTTAGCAGCGGGTCGCACAGATACGCAGTATTTT. Protein product: CASSLAAGRTDTQYF.

This clonotype has more than one count but fewer than ten. This chain connects TRBV6-2 or TRBV6-3 to TRBJ1-6, with 7 bases that match TRBD1. Germline CDR1 MNHEY, CDR2 SVGEGT. This CDR3 is 13 amino acids long. V was clipped by 7 bases and J by 9 bases; unmatched bases: 6. CDR3 loop: CASNRQGPSPLHF. The CDR3, as DNA: TGTGCCAGCAATCGACAGGGACCTTCACCCCTCCACTTT.

The sample holds many counts of this clonotype. The chain uses TRBV12-3 or TRBV12-4 and TRBJ1-1; a weak D match, TRBD1 (5 bases). V was shortened by 7 bases and J by 1 base, with 13 bases between the two germline ends. The CDR3 loop spans 14 amino acids. The CDR3 bases are TGTGCCAGCATCGGGGCCCGATCGAACACTGAAGCTTTCTTT. Amino acids: CASIGARSNTEAFF.

With respect to this clonotype: A read error is possible here, since a much larger clone lies one base away. The genes are TRBV12-3 or TRBV12-4 and TRBJ1-1; D is ambiguous. The CDR3 has 14 residues. V lost 1 base and J lost 1, with 7 bases in between. The CDR3 DNA is TGTGCCAGCAGTTTAGAGACTTCGAACACTGAAGCTTTCTTT. Translation: CASSLETSNTEAFF.

This clonotype was recorded many times. This sequence joins TRBV10-1 and TRBJ1-2, with 8 bases aligning to TRBD1. Germline V gene lookup returns CDR1 WNHNN and CDR2 SYGVQD (reference sequence). The CDR3 runs 18 residues. V was pared by 0 bases and J by 4 bases, with 13 bases of the junction left unmatched. The CDR3 sequence is CASSESTRPTGEGYGYTF. The DNA of the CDR3 is TGCGCCAGCAGTGAGTCGACTCGTCCGACAGGGGAGGGCTATGGCTACACCTTC.

This clonotype was counted ten times or more. The chain couples TRBV6-1 to TRBJ1-1, with D possibly TRBD1 on 5 matching bases. V lost 10 bases and J 0 bases, leaving 15 bases between the germline ends. The CDR3 runs to 14 residues. CDR1 and CDR2 (germline): MNHNS, SASEGT. CDR3 DNA sequence: TGTGCCACCTCGTGGGGGACGTTGAACACTGAAGCTTTCTTT. This sequence encodes CATSWGTLNTEAFF.

This clonotype was seen more than once but under ten times. This sequence joins TRBV5-6 and TRBJ2-1, with 13 nucleotides matching TRBD2. V was pared by 3 bases and J by 4 bases, with 4 bases of the junction left unmatched. CDR1 is SGHDT and CDR2 is YYEEEE in the germline V gene. The CDR3 is made up of 16 amino acids. The CDR3 reads CASSSLAGGQYNEQFF. DNA of the CDR3: TGTGCCAGCAGCTCACTAGCGGGGGGGCAATACAATGAGCAGTTCTTC.

This clonotype has more than one count but fewer than ten. CDR3 sequence: CASSPRTDRGHTGELFF. DNA for the CDR3: TGTGCCAGCTCACCCCGAACTGACAGGGGCCACACCGGGGAGCTGTTTTTT. This chain links TRBV18 with TRBJ2-2, with 8 nucleotides matching TRBD1. CDR1 KGHSH and CDR2 LQKENI come from the germline V gene. The J segment lost 3 bases and the V segment lost 3 bases, leaving 9 bases of the junction unmatched. This CDR3 has 17 amino acids.

The gene calls are TRBV4-2 and TRBJ1-4; perhaps TRBD1 as D (5 bases). The CDR3 contains 15 residues. The germline V gene encodes CDR1 LGHNA and CDR2 YNFKEQ. Trimming left V 0 bases short and J 5 bases short, with 10 bases between. CDR3 sequence (DNA): TGTGCCAGCAGCCAAGATCCCCAGGGAAATGAAAAACTGTTTTTT. As protein: CASSQDPQGNEKLFF.

This clonotype was detected ten times or more. The V call is TRBV10-3, the J call TRBJ2-3; TRBD1 matches 9 bases. There are 17 residues in the CDR3. With 8 bases clipped from V and 0 bases from J, the junction kept 12 bases outside the gene matches. Germline loops: CDR1 ENHRY, CDR2 SYGVKD. The CDR3 spells CAIQVGTGFPSTDTQYF. CDR3 nucleotide sequence: TGTGCCATCCAAGTAGGGACAGGGTTCCCAAGCACAGATACGCAGTATTTT.

The V and J genes are TRBV18 and TRBJ1-2, with TRBD1 matching 9 bases. The CDR3 covers 16 residues. Germline lookup yields CDR1 KGHSH and CDR2 LQKENI. The junction had 9 bases not matched to a gene; V was cut back by 6 bases and J by 1 base. Here the CDR3 DNA reads TGTGCCAGCTCGCCCGAAGACAGGGGGTATAACTATGGCTACACCTTC. Amino acid sequence: CASSPEDRGYNYGYTF. Complete variable domain (other parts from reference TRBV18 and TRBJ1-2): NAGVMQNPRHLVRRRGQEARLRCSPMKGHSHVYWYRQLPEEGLKFMVYLQKENIIDESGMPKERFSAEFPKEGPSILRIQQVVRGDSAAYFCASSPEDRGYNYGYTFGSGTRLTVV.

This clonotype was observed many times. The chain combines TRBV12-3 or TRBV12-4 with TRBJ1-1; D perhaps matches TRBD1 (5 bases). CDR3 size: 14 residues. Trimming cost V 8 bases and J 4 bases, with 17 bases left between them. CDR3 residues: CASYLGRGVTEAFF. In nucleotides, the CDR3 is TGTGCCAGCTACCTAGGTCGGGGGGTCACTGAAGCTTTCTTT.

The sample holds many counts of this clonotype. V and J are TRBV9 and TRBJ2-1; D may be TRBD1 (6 bases). The CDR3 extends over 15 amino acids. In germline, CDR1 is SGDLS, CDR2 YYNGEE. Trimming stripped 0 bases from V and 9 bases from J, with 16 bases between. The CDR3 DNA sequence: TGTGCCAGCAGCGTAGAGGGGGTCCTCTTGGGTGAGCAGTTCTTC. Translating gives CASSVEGVLLGEQFF. The full variable domain, in which reference TRBV9 and TRBJ2-1 provide the parts outside the CDR3, is DSGVTQTPKHLITATGQRVTLRCSPRSGDLSVYWYQQSLDQGLQFLIQYYNGEERAKGNILERFSAQQFPDLHSELNLSSLELGDSALYFCASSVEGVLLGEQFFGPGTRLTVL.

The chain carries TRBV15 and TRBJ1-4, with a tentative D call TRBD1 (5 bases). V dropped 0 bases and J dropped 5 bases, with 19 bases sitting between them. This CDR3 has 18 residues. Germline lookup yields CDR1 LNHNV and CDR2 YYDKDF (reference sequence). The CDR3 sequence is CATSREETGTPWNEKLFF. CDR3 sequence (DNA): TGTGCCACCAGCAGAGAAGAGACCGGGACCCCTTGGAATGAAAAACTGTTTTTT.

This clonotype was picked up many times. V usage is TRBV6-2 or TRBV6-3 and J usage is TRBJ2-7; D call uncertain. V was trimmed by 6 bases and J by 0 bases, leaving 9 bases between them. This CDR3 spans 13 amino acids. The germline CDR1 and CDR2 sequences are MNHEY and SVGEGT. CDR3 nucleotides: TGTGCCAGCAGACAAGCGAGCTCCTACGAGCAGTACTTC. It encodes CASRQASSYEQYF.

This clonotype appeared many times. The J gene is TRBJ2-4, the V gene TRBV7-2; D gene unclear. V gave up 1 base and J gave up 0 bases, with 7 bases separating them. This CDR3 has 15 amino acids. Germline CDR1 reads SGHTA; CDR2 reads FQGNSA. CDR3 nucleotide sequence: TGTGCCAGCAGCTTAGGTGGATTAGCCAAAAACATTCAGTACTTC. The encoded protein is CASSLGGLAKNIQYF. The complete variable domain, with remaining parts taken from reference TRBV7-2 and TRBJ2-4, reads GAGVSQSPSNKVTEKGKDVELRCDPISGHTALYWYRQSLGQGLEFLIYFQGNSAPDKSGLPSDRFSAERTGGSVSTLTIQRTQQEDSAVYLCASSLGGLAKNIQYFGAGTRLSVL.

This clonotype was recorded at least ten times. This chain connects TRBV9 to TRBJ2-1, with D perhaps TRBD2 (6 bases). The CDR3 length is 16 residues. V was shortened by 0 bases and J by 5 bases, with 15 bases between the two germline ends. Germline assignment: CDR1 SGDLS and CDR2 YYNGEE. The CDR3 region has the DNA TGTGCCAGCAGCGTAGATGCCAGCGGGCGCCACAATGAGCAGTTCTTC. This gives the protein CASSVDASGRHNEQFF. Full variable domain (rest looked up from reference TRBV9 and TRBJ2-1): DSGVTQTPKHLITATGQRVTLRCSPRSGDLSVYWYQQSLDQGLQFLIQYYNGEERAKGNILERFSAQQFPDLHSELNLSSLELGDSALYFCASSVDASGRHNEQFFGPGTRLTVL.

This chain connects TRBV25-1 to TRBJ1-2, with TRBD1 identical over 7 bases. V gave up 5 bases and J gave up 4 bases; unmatched junction bases: 13. Germline lookup yields CDR1 MGHDK and CDR2 SYGVNS. The CDR3 sequence is 16 residues long. CDR3 residues: CASSLETGRGLYGYTF. The CDR3 DNA follows: TGTGCCAGCAGTCTTGAGACAGGGCGAGGACTCTATGGCTACACCTTC.

This clonotype was seen more than once but under ten times. The J gene is TRBJ1-6, the V gene TRBV19; weak D call: TRBD1 (6 bases). The CDR3 spans 20 residues. Trimming stripped 3 bases from V and 0 bases from J, with 21 bases between. Germline V CDR1 and CDR2: LNHDA, SQIVND (reference sequence). The CDR3 DNA reads as TGTGCCAGTAGTATTTGGGGACATAAAGGTCGGAGCTCCTATAATTCACCCCTCCACTTT. Protein product: CASSIWGHKGRSSYNSPLHF.

The chain has TRBV11-2 and TRBJ2-7; D tentatively reads TRBD1 or TRBD2 (6 bases each). Germline V gives CDR1 SGHAT, CDR2 FQNNGV. Trimming cost V 7 bases and J 4 bases, with 17 bases left between them. This CDR3 has 14 residues. The CDR3 here is CASTTRGAVYEQYF. CDR3 nucleotide sequence: TGTGCCAGCACCACTAGGGGGGCCGTATACGAGCAGTACTTC. Looking up the rest from reference TRBV11-2 and TRBJ2-7 gives the full variable domain: EAGVAQSPRYKIIEKRQSVAFWCNPISGHATLYWYQQILGQGPKLLIQFQNNGVVDDSQLPKDRFSAERLKGVDSTLKIQPAKLEDSAVYLCASTTRGAVYEQYFGPGTRLTVT.